These T cell receptor beta chains were read from a single sample in a study of blood T cell repertoires in COVID-19. Some clones are missing from TCRdb's copy, which holds only in-frame ones; the method was immunoSEQ multiplex PCR. In the table there are some 390,000 clones, approximately 86% of which are singletons. The sample was peripheral blood. The receptors here all came from a human donor in a cohort sampled during active COVID-19. Each CDR3 is given with its conserved first and last residue. A D gene is named only where the DNA matches it firmly. For some rows the clone size is stated as once, few or many, or as a class when expanded; others skip it.

clone_size: -
v_call: TRBV19
j_call: TRBJ2-2
d_call: -
cdr3_length: 13
cdr3_aa: CASSTQNTGELFF
cdr3_nt: TGTGCCAGTAGCACACAGAACACCGGGGAGCTGTTTTTT

clone_size: -
v_call: TRBV5-4
j_call: TRBJ2-5
d_call: TRBD2
cdr3_length: 15
cdr3_aa: CASSLAGGQTETQYF
cdr3_nt: TGTGCCAGCAGCTTGGCGGGGGGGCAAACAGAGACCCAGTACTTC

clone_size: -
v_call: TRBV4-1
j_call: TRBJ2-7
d_call: TRBD1
cdr3_length: 13
cdr3_aa: CASSPRQGYEQYF
cdr3_nt: TGCGCCAGCAGCCCCCGACAGGGCTACGAGCAGTACTTC

clone_size: -
v_call: TRBV28
j_call: TRBJ1-2
d_call: TRBD1
cdr3_length: 12
cdr3_aa: CASQGANYGYTF
cdr3_nt: TGTGCCAGCCAGGGGGCTAACTATGGCTACACCTTC

clone_size: -
v_call: TRBV6-2/TRBV6-3
j_call: TRBJ1-4
d_call: -
cdr3_length: 17
cdr3_aa: CASSYAPGTKPNEKLFF
cdr3_nt: TGTGCCAGCAGTTACGCCCCGGGGACAAAGCCTAATGAAAAACTGTTTTTT

clone_size: -
v_call: TRBV18
j_call: TRBJ2-7
d_call: TRBD1
cdr3_length: 15
cdr3_aa: CASSPTGTGGLEQYF
cdr3_nt: TGTGCCAGCTCACCGACCGGAACAGGGGGGCTCGAGCAGTACTTC

clone_size: -
v_call: TRBV5-4
j_call: TRBJ1-2
d_call: TRBD1
cdr3_length: 14
cdr3_aa: CASSQRTGGYGYTF
cdr3_nt: TGTGCCAGCAGCCAACGGACAGGGGGCTATGGCTACACCTTC

clone_size: -
v_call: TRBV2
j_call: TRBJ1-5
d_call: TRBD1
cdr3_length: 18
cdr3_aa: CASSDLRTGGVLGQPQHF
cdr3_nt: TGTGCCAGCAGTGACTTGCGGACAGGGGGAGTACTGGGTCAGCCCCAGCATTTT

clone_size: few
v_call: TRBV7-2
j_call: TRBJ2-1
d_call: TRBD2
cdr3_length: 16
cdr3_aa: CASSTTSGRFFDEQFF
cdr3_nt: TGTGCCAGCAGCACGACTAGCGGGAGATTTTTCGATGAGCAGTTCTTC

clone_size: -
v_call: TRBV12-3/TRBV12-4
j_call: TRBJ2-7
d_call: -
cdr3_length: 13
cdr3_aa: CASRRTELYEQYF
cdr3_nt: TGTGCCAGCAGAAGGACAGAGTTGTACGAGCAGTACTTC

clone_size: -
v_call: TRBV29-1
j_call: TRBJ2-6
d_call: -
cdr3_length: 12
cdr3_aa: CSVDTGANVLTF
cdr3_nt: TGCAGCGTTGACACTGGGGCCAACGTCCTGACTTTC

clone_size: -
v_call: TRBV6-4
j_call: TRBJ1-1
d_call: TRBD1
cdr3_length: 16
cdr3_aa: CASSEGPGQGNTEAFF
cdr3_nt: TGTGCCAGCAGTGAGGGCCCGGGACAGGGGAACACTGAAGCTTTCTTT

clone_size: -
v_call: TRBV7-8
j_call: TRBJ1-4
d_call: TRBD1
cdr3_length: 15
cdr3_aa: CASSWGDRDNEKLFF
cdr3_nt: TGTGCCAGCAGCTGGGGTGACAGGGATAATGAAAAACTGTTTTTT

clone_size: once
v_call: TRBV4-1
j_call: TRBJ2-1
d_call: -
cdr3_length: 14
cdr3_aa: CASSQESSDNEQFF
cdr3_nt: TGCGCCAGCAGCCAAGAGTCTAGCGACAATGAGCAGTTCTTC

clone_size: -
v_call: TRBV7-2
j_call: TRBJ2-3
d_call: TRBD2
cdr3_length: 15
cdr3_aa: CASSLAKRGWDTQYF
cdr3_nt: TGTGCCAGCAGCTTAGCGAAGCGGGGTTGGGATACGCAGTATTTT

clone_size: -
v_call: TRBV29-1
j_call: TRBJ1-5
d_call: -
cdr3_length: 13
cdr3_aa: CSVEEGAGQPQHF
cdr3_nt: TGCAGCGTTGAAGAGGGGGCAGGTCAGCCCCAGCATTTT

clone_size: -
v_call: TRBV30
j_call: TRBJ2-3
d_call: TRBD2
cdr3_length: 16
cdr3_aa: CAWSALLTSRPDTQYF
cdr3_nt: TGTGCCTGGAGTGCCCTTCTGACTAGCAGGCCAGATACGCAGTATTTT